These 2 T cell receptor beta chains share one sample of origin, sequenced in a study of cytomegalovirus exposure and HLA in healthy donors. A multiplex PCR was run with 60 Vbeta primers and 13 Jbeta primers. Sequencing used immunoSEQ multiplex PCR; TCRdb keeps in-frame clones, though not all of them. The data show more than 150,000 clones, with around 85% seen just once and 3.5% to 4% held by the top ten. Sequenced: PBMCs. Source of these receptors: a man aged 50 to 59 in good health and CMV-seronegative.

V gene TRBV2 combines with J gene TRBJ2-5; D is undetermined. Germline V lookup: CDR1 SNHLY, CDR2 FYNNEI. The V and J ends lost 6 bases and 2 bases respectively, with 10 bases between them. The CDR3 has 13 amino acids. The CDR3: CASSFVRQETQYF. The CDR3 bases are TGTGCCAGCAGCTTCGTACGGCAAGAGACCCAGTACTTC.

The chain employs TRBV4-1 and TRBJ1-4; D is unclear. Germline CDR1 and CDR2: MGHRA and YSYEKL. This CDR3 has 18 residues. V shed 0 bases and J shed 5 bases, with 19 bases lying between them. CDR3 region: CASSQDKETTWVNEKLFF. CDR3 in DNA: TGCGCCAGCAGCCAAGATAAGGAAACGACATGGGTGAATGAAAAACTGTTTTTT.